This is a list of T cell receptor beta chains from one sample in a study of T cells in Graves' hyperthyroidism and ophthalmopathy. From the multiplex PCR reads, TCRdb called clonotypes with MiXCR, one entry per CDR3 protein. The data show roughly 640,000 distinct CDR3 sequences, with roughly 16% seen just once and approximately 3.5% held by the top ten. The material sequenced was blood. The receptors were gathered from a woman between 35 and 50 years old with Graves' ophthalmopathy. Each CDR3 is given with its conserved first and last residue. The D gene is left open where the match is weak. Not every row has a clone size; where given, it reads once, few, many or a size class.

v_call	clone_size	j_call	d_call	cdr3_nt	cdr3_aa
TRBV12-3/TRBV12-4	many	TRBJ2-7	.	TGTGCCAGCAGTTTAACGGCGGGGTCCTACGAGCAGTACTTC	CASSLTAGSYEQYF
TRBV20-1	.	TRBJ1-6	.	TGCAGTGCTAGAGCGGGGAGCTCCTATAATTCACCCCTCCACTTT	CSARAGSSYNSPLHF
TRBV12-3/TRBV12-4	.	TRBJ1-1	.	TGTGCCAGCAGTTTAGCGGCTCGGGGGAACACTGAAGCTTTCTTT	CASSLAARGNTEAFF
TRBV12-3/TRBV12-4	.	TRBJ2-3	TRBD2	TGTGCCAGCAGTTTTTCAAGACTAGCGGGCCGCACAGATACGCAGTATTTT	CASSFSRLAGRTDTQYF
TRBV19	few	TRBJ2-1	.	TGTGCCAGTAGTCTCCGTCTAGGGGTTGGTGAGCAGTTCTTC	CASSLRLGVGEQFF
TRBV20-1	few	TRBJ1-5	TRBD1	TGCAGTGCTCCTGGCCCCAACAGGGGCCCCAATCAGCCCCAGCATTTT	CSAPGPNRGPNQPQHF
TRBV11-2	many	TRBJ1-1	.	TGTGCCAGCAGCTTAGGGGTAGGGGCTGGGACTGAAGCTTTCTTT	CASSLGVGAGTEAFF
TRBV3-1	.	TRBJ1-2	TRBD1	TGTGCCAGCAGCCAAGGACAGGGGAACACCTTC	CASSQGQGNTF
TRBV15	few	TRBJ2-1	.	TGTGCCACCAGCACCATTCCCCGGAGCTCCTACAATGAGCAGTTCTTC	CATSTIPRSSYNEQFF
TRBV5-1	.	TRBJ1-5	.	TGCGCCAGCAGCTTGGACGGTGCTTACAGAGGAGGCCCTCAGCCCCAGCATTTT	CASSLDGAYRGGPQPQHF
TRBV5-5	few	TRBJ1-4	TRBD1	TGTGCCAGCAGCTTGGAGGGGGGACAGAATAATGAAAAACTGTTTTTT	CASSLEGGQNNEKLFF
TRBV30	few	TRBJ2-3	.	TGTGCCAGCAGCTACCATCCCCGCGGTACGCAGTATTTT	CASSYHPRGTQYF
TRBV2	many	TRBJ2-1	TRBD1	TGTGCCAGCAGTGTACAGGGGAATGAGCAGTTCTTC	CASSVQGNEQFF
TRBV7-2	.	TRBJ2-7	.	TGTGCCAGCAGCTTAGAGATAGGGGTGCGCTACGAGCAGTACTTC	CASSLEIGVRYEQYF
TRBV9	few	TRBJ1-2	.	TGTGCCAGCAGCGTAGTACCAGGCATGGTAGACGGCTACACCTTC	CASSVVPGMVDGYTF
TRBV20-1	.	TRBJ2-7	TRBD1	TGCAGTGCTAGAGATCTTACGGGACAGGGGGGCTACGAGCAGTACTTC	CSARDLTGQGGYEQYF
TRBV20-1	many	TRBJ2-7	TRBD1	TGCAGTGCTAGTGGACAGGCGGACGAGCAGTACTTC	CSASGQADEQYF
TRBV7-8	few	TRBJ2-7	.	TGTGCCAGCAATTTGGTGGGGCAAGGCGAGCAGTACTTC	CASNLVGQGEQYF
TRBV11-2	many	TRBJ2-1	.	TGTGCCAGCAGCTTAGTGGACAGCCTCAATGAGCAGTTCTTC	CASSLVDSLNEQFF
TRBV28	many	TRBJ2-1	.	TGTGCCAGCAGTTTGGGGGCGGGTCTTGAGCAGTTCTTC	CASSLGAGLEQFF
TRBV2	many	TRBJ2-3	.	TGTGCCAGCAGTGTAAGACTAGATGCAGATACGCAGTATTTT	CASSVRLDADTQYF
TRBV20-1	many	TRBJ2-3	.	TGCAGTGCTAGAGGTGGGGAAACGCAGTATTTT	CSARGGETQYF
TRBV20-1	few	TRBJ1-1	.	TGCAGTGCTAGAGATCCAGGGAACCCTAGCCTGGTGGCTTTCTTT	CSARDPGNPSLVAFF
TRBV3-1	many	TRBJ2-2	TRBD2	TGTGCCAGCAGCCAATTTAGCGGGCTAGCGGGGGACTTCCGAACCGGGGAGCTGTTTTTT	CASSQFSGLAGDFRTGELFF
TRBV5-1	.	TRBJ1-2	.	TGCGCCAGCAGCCAAACCGGAGAGCAGGGTGTCTACACCTTC	CASSQTGEQGVYTF
TRBV19	few	TRBJ2-3	TRBD1	TGTGCCAGTAGTATAGACCCAGGGGGCAGCCCAGATACGCAGTATTTT	CASSIDPGGSPDTQYF
TRBV19	.	TRBJ1-5	.	TGTGCCAGTAGTATGGGGGAGTACAATCAGCCCCAGCATTTT	CASSMGEYNQPQHF
TRBV30	few	TRBJ1-2	.	TGTGCCTGGAGTGTACCGGGGAAGGGTGGCTACACCTTC	CAWSVPGKGGYTF
TRBV20-1	many	TRBJ1-5	.	TGCAGTGCTATCTTTCAGGGTAGCAATCAGCCCCAGCATTTT	CSAIFQGSNQPQHF
TRBV5-1	many	TRBJ2-7	.	TGCGCCAGCAGCCACCTCGGGACAAACTCCTACGAGCAGTACTTC	CASSHLGTNSYEQYF
TRBV30	.	TRBJ2-5	.	TGTGCCTGGAGTCCCGGGGGGCCGGGACGCCAAGAGACCCAGTACTTC	CAWSPGGPGRQETQYF
TRBV13	few	TRBJ2-1	.	TGTGCCAGCAGCTTCAACACCTTAAGCCACAATGAGCAGTTCTTC	CASSFNTLSHNEQFF
TRBV5-4	few	TRBJ1-2	.	TGTGCCAGCAGTCGACCCCCTAACTATGGCTACACCTTC	CASSRPPNYGYTF
TRBV5-1	many	TRBJ2-1	TRBD2	TGCGCCAGCAGCTTGGCCCAGACTAGCGGGGGGTGGAATGAGCAGTTCTTC	CASSLAQTSGGWNEQFF
TRBV6-2/TRBV6-3	many	TRBJ1-1	.	TGTGCCAGCAGAGCCACAGGAAACACTGAAGCTTTCTTT	CASRATGNTEAFF
TRBV12-3/TRBV12-4	.	TRBJ2-1	.	TGTGCCAGCACTCCCGGTGGGACGATCAATGAGCAGTTCTTC	CASTPGGTINEQFF
TRBV2	many	TRBJ2-1	TRBD2	TGTGCCAGCAGCGCCGGGACTAGGGCGCCTTCGGGTAATGAGCAGTTCTTC	CASSAGTRAPSGNEQFF
TRBV20-1	many	TRBJ1-4	TRBD1	TGCAGTGCTAGCTACAGGGGGCGCGGTAATGAAAAACTGTTTTTT	CSASYRGRGNEKLFF
TRBV30	many	TRBJ2-3	.	TGTGCCTGGAGTGACCCAGATACGCAGTATTTT	CAWSDPDTQYF
TRBV5-1	few	TRBJ2-5	.	TGCGCCAGCAGCTTGGCTGGACTCAACAGAGGTGGAGACCAAGAGACCCAGTACTTC	CASSLAGLNRGGDQETQYF
TRBV30	.	TRBJ2-1	TRBD1	TGTGCCTGGAGTCAGGCGTCCGGGACAGGGGGCAATGAGCAGTTCTTC	CAWSQASGTGGNEQFF
TRBV11-2	many	TRBJ1-2	TRBD1	TGTGCCAGCAGCTCGGACAGGTACAACTATGGCTACACCTTC	CASSSDRYNYGYTF
TRBV11-3	many	TRBJ2-3	.	TGTGCCAGCAGCTTTTCTCGATTGGATACGCAGTATTTT	CASSFSRLDTQYF
TRBV2	many	TRBJ2-6	TRBD2	TGTGCCAGCAGAAGAAGGACTAGCGGGGGCCCTAACTCTGGGGCCAACGTCCTGACTTTC	CASRRRTSGGPNSGANVLTF
TRBV7-9	many	TRBJ1-1	.	TGTGCCAGCAGCTTAGCGTCAAGGGAAGCTTTCTTT	CASSLASREAFF
TRBV28	many	TRBJ1-1	.	TGTGCCAGCAGCTTAGGGGGGCCGAACACTGAAGCTTTCTTT	CASSLGGPNTEAFF
TRBV5-1	many	TRBJ2-7	.	TGCGCCAGCAGCTCACAGAGCTACGAGCAGTACTTC	CASSSQSYEQYF
TRBV11-2	many	TRBJ2-4	.	TGTGCCAGCAGCCAACTACAGGGAGTCAACATTCAGTACTTC	CASSQLQGVNIQYF
TRBV12-3/TRBV12-4	few	TRBJ1-6	TRBD1	TGTGCCAGCAGTCCCCCAGGGGGGACTAATTCACCCCTCCACTTT	CASSPPGGTNSPLHF
TRBV6-5	few	TRBJ2-5	TRBD1	TGTGCCAGCAGTTACTCAACAGGGGGTAGTGAGACCCAGTACTTC	CASSYSTGGSETQYF
TRBV20-1	many	TRBJ2-1	.	TGCAGTGCGGTTGCCGGGGGGCCGAGCTCCTACAATGAGCAGTTCTTC	CSAVAGGPSSYNEQFF
TRBV6-2/TRBV6-3	.	TRBJ2-1	TRBD1	TGTGCCAGCAGTCGGACAGGGGGCCGGAATGAGCAGTTCTTC	CASSRTGGRNEQFF
TRBV7-9	.	TRBJ2-7	.	TGTGCCAGCAGCTCTTTACTCGGCGGGAAGCAGTACTTC	CASSSLLGGKQYF
TRBV6-1	many	TRBJ1-5	TRBD1	TGTGCCAGCAGTAGTGGGACAGGCCGCAATCAGCCCCAGCATTTT	CASSSGTGRNQPQHF
TRBV7-2	few	TRBJ2-6	.	TGTGCCAGCAGCCGTTTCGGGCGGGGCTCTGGGGCCAACGTCCTGACTTTC	CASSRFGRGSGANVLTF